The rows below give T cell receptor beta chains drawn from one sample of a study of cytotoxic CD8 clonotypes in ibrutinib-treated CLL. The method was immunoSEQ multiplex PCR; TCRdb's version includes in-frame clones alone and lacks a portion of them. Here the sample spans about 160,000 clones, approximately 80% being singletons. Sequences were derived from PBMCs, sampled after 24 months of ibrutinib treatment. These receptors all come from a human donor with chronic lymphocytic leukemia. Each CDR3 is given with its conserved first and last residue. A D gene is named only where the DNA matches it firmly. Clone size appears in some rows only: once, few, many, or a class for an expanded clone.

clone size: -
D gene: -
J gene: TRBJ1-2
V gene: TRBV4-1
CDR3 protein: CASSQEMAGRNYGYTF
CDR3 DNA: TGCGCCAGCAGCCAAGAGATGGCAGGGCGGAACTATGGCTACACCTTC

clone size: -
D gene: -
J gene: TRBJ1-5
V gene: TRBV6-1
CDR3 protein: CASSRAGNSNQPQHF
CDR3 DNA: TGTGCCAGCAGCCGCGCCGGAAATAGCAATCAGCCCCAGCATTTT

clone size: -
D gene: -
J gene: TRBJ1-1
V gene: TRBV18
CDR3 protein: CASSPPKPIGMNTEAFF
CDR3 DNA: TGTGCCAGCTCACCACCTAAGCCGATCGGGATGAACACTGAAGCTTTCTTT

clone size: -
D gene: -
J gene: TRBJ2-7
V gene: TRBV5-1
CDR3 protein: CASSLVGAVDEQYF
CDR3 DNA: TGCGCCAGCAGCTTGGTCGGGGCGGTGGACGAGCAGTACTTC

clone size: -
D gene: -
J gene: TRBJ2-3
V gene: TRBV6-5
CDR3 protein: CASSTVGSGTGTQYF
CDR3 DNA: TGTGCCAGCAGCACCGTGGGTAGTGGCACGGGTACGCAGTATTTT

clone size: -
D gene: -
J gene: TRBJ2-5
V gene: TRBV5-4
CDR3 protein: CASSPRRAGGGETQYF
CDR3 DNA: TGTGCCAGCAGCCCGAGACGGGCGGGCGGAGGAGAGACCCAGTACTTC

clone size: -
D gene: -
J gene: TRBJ2-5
V gene: TRBV11-2
CDR3 protein: CASSGGLQETQYF
CDR3 DNA: TGTGCCAGCAGCGGGGGACTCCAAGAGACCCAGTACTTC

clone size: -
D gene: -
J gene: TRBJ1-2
V gene: TRBV19
CDR3 protein: CASSILSGGDYGYTF
CDR3 DNA: TGTGCCAGTAGTATCCTCAGCGGGGGAGACTATGGCTACACCTTC

clone size: -
D gene: TRBD1
J gene: TRBJ2-5
V gene: TRBV2
CDR3 protein: CASRGTGQETQYF
CDR3 DNA: TGTGCCAGCAGAGGGACAGGTCAAGAGACCCAGTACTTC

clone size: -
D gene: TRBD2
J gene: TRBJ2-7
V gene: TRBV18
CDR3 protein: CASSTRPTSGGAFYEQYF
CDR3 DNA: TGTGCCAGCTCAACTCGACCGACTAGCGGGGGGGCCTTCTACGAGCAGTACTTC

clone size: -
D gene: TRBD1
J gene: TRBJ1-2
V gene: TRBV27
CDR3 protein: CASSPNPTGVVGYTF
CDR3 DNA: TGTGCCAGCAGTCCGAACCCTACAGGGGTAGTAGGCTACACCTTC

clone size: -
D gene: -
J gene: TRBJ2-3
V gene: TRBV7-9
CDR3 protein: CASSGQGTDTQYF
CDR3 DNA: TGTGCCAGCAGTGGGCAGGGAACAGATACGCAGTATTTT

clone size: -
D gene: -
J gene: TRBJ1-2
V gene: TRBV19
CDR3 protein: CASSLQGSHYGYTF
CDR3 DNA: TGTGCCAGTAGCCTCCAGGGTTCCCACTATGGCTACACCTTC

clone size: -
D gene: TRBD1
J gene: TRBJ1-1
V gene: TRBV2
CDR3 protein: CASRLDRGLTEAFF
CDR3 DNA: TGTGCCAGCAGGTTAGACAGGGGGCTAACTGAAGCTTTCTTT

clone size: -
D gene: TRBD1
J gene: TRBJ1-5
V gene: TRBV7-3
CDR3 protein: CASRTGTLSNQPQHF
CDR3 DNA: TGTGCCAGCAGGACAGGGACCCTAAGCAATCAGCCCCAGCATTTT

clone size: -
D gene: -
J gene: TRBJ2-7
V gene: TRBV18
CDR3 protein: CASSDPREQYF
CDR3 DNA: TGTGCCAGCTCCGACCCGAGAGAGCAGTACTTC

clone size: -
D gene: TRBD1
J gene: TRBJ1-2
V gene: TRBV9
CDR3 protein: CASSLQGGYGYTF
CDR3 DNA: TGTGCCAGCAGCCTCCAGGGGGGCTATGGCTACACCTTC

clone size: few
D gene: -
J gene: TRBJ2-7
V gene: TRBV5-1
CDR3 protein: CASSLEGSKGEQYF
CDR3 DNA: TGCGCCAGCAGCTTGGAGGGCTCCAAGGGCGAGCAGTACTTC

clone size: -
D gene: -
J gene: TRBJ2-7
V gene: TRBV5-8
CDR3 protein: CASSSNPGLPLEQYF
CDR3 DNA: TGTGCCAGCAGCTCGAACCCGGGACTCCCCCTCGAGCAGTACTTC

clone size: -
D gene: -
J gene: TRBJ2-1
V gene: TRBV14
CDR3 protein: CASRHRLTPYNEQFF
CDR3 DNA: TGTGCCAGCAGACATCGTTTGACTCCTTACAATGAGCAGTTCTTC

clone size: -
D gene: -
J gene: TRBJ1-1
V gene: TRBV7-2
CDR3 protein: CASSSGTKTQNEAFF
CDR3 DNA: TGTGCCAGCAGCTCAGGGACCAAAACGCAGAATGAAGCTTTCTTT

clone size: once
D gene: -
J gene: TRBJ2-2
V gene: TRBV4-3
CDR3 protein: CASSQQTLAGELFF
CDR3 DNA: TGCGCCAGCAGCCAACAGACTTTAGCCGGGGAGCTGTTTTTT

clone size: -
D gene: TRBD1
J gene: TRBJ2-7
V gene: TRBV5-4
CDR3 protein: CASSWPDRGVYEQYF
CDR3 DNA: TGTGCCAGCAGCTGGCCGGACAGGGGAGTCTACGAGCAGTACTTC

clone size: -
D gene: -
J gene: TRBJ2-7
V gene: TRBV6-6
CDR3 protein: CASSRTGSYEQYF
CDR3 DNA: TGTGCCAGCAGTCGGACGGGCTCCTACGAGCAGTACTTC

clone size: -
D gene: -
J gene: TRBJ1-1
V gene: TRBV10-2
CDR3 protein: CASSDNRGYTEAFF
CDR3 DNA: TGCGCCAGCAGTGATAACCGGGGGTACACTGAAGCTTTCTTT

clone size: -
D gene: -
J gene: TRBJ1-4
V gene: TRBV7-2
CDR3 protein: CASSLDIATNEKLFF
CDR3 DNA: TGTGCCAGCAGCTTAGACATCGCAACTAATGAAAAACTGTTTTTT

clone size: few
D gene: -
J gene: TRBJ1-2
V gene: TRBV5-1
CDR3 protein: CASSLTGIYGYTF
CDR3 DNA: TGCGCCAGCAGCTTAACAGGGATCTATGGCTACACCTTC

clone size: -
D gene: -
J gene: TRBJ1-3
V gene: TRBV19
CDR3 protein: CASSIGGFSGNTIYF
CDR3 DNA: TGTGCCAGTAGTATTGGGGGATTCTCTGGAAACACCATATATTTT